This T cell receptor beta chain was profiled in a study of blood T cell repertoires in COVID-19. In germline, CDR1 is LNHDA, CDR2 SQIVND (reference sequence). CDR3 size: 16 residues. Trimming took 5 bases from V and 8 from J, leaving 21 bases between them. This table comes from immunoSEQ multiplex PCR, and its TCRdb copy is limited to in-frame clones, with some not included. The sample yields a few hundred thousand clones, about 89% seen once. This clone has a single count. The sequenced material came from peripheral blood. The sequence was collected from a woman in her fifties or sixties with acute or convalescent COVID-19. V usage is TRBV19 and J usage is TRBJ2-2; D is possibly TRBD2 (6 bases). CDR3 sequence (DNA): TGTGCCAGTAGTGGCCTCGGGACGGGAGTCTTGGGGGAGCTGTTTTTT. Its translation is CASSGLGTGVLGELFF.